The next 3 T cell receptor beta chains were all read from a single sample in a study of CD8+ T cells in alopecia areata. Following extraction, RNA underwent reverse transcription to cDNA, which served as the sequencing template. Sequencing was performed with immunoSEQ multiplex PCR; in TCRdb, only in-frame clones are kept and a portion is missing. The sample comprises under 130,000 clones, around 84% of which are singletons, and more than 9.5% rests with the top ten. The treatment here: oral pan-JAK inhibitor, 5-10 mg twice daily. The sequenced sample was CD8+ T cells sorted from blood, obtained at approximately week 34, from a patient treated with tofacitinib. These receptors were collected from a human donor with alopecia areata.

The rearrangement uses TRBV11-3 and TRBJ1-1; D might be TRBD1 (5 bases). Germline CDR1 SGHNT, CDR2 YENEEA. The CDR3 loop spans 12 amino acids. The ends were cut back, 5 bases at V and 8 bases at J, with 12 bases in the middle. The CDR3 loop is CASSPGGGEAFF. CDR3 coding DNA: TGTGCCAGCAGCCCCGGTGGGGGAGAAGCTTTCTTT.

This clone appeared a few times. The CDR3 nucleotides are TGTGCCAGCAGCCGCGGGGGTGAGAACACCGGGGAGCTGTTTTTT. This codes for CASSRGGENTGELFF. The chain is built from TRBV9 and TRBJ2-2; 7 positions agree with TRBD2. The CDR3 runs to 15 residues. The junction had 4 bases not matched to a gene; V was cut back by 4 bases and J by 1 base. Germline V gives CDR1 SGDLS, CDR2 YYNGEE.

The rearrangement links TRBV7-9 to TRBJ2-1; D possibly matches TRBD1 or TRBD2 (5 bases each). V lost 5 bases to trimming and J lost 0 bases, with 11 bases between them. Germline values: CDR1 SEHNR, CDR2 FQNEAQ (reference sequence). The CDR3 covers 15 residues. Here the CDR3 DNA reads TGTGCCAGCAGCCACGCAGGGACCTCCTACAATGAGCAGTTCTTC. Translated, it gives CASSHAGTSYNEQFF.